These 2 T cell receptor beta chains came from one sample sequenced in a study of T cell clonality in common variable immunodeficiency. Broader study findings: Fewer deletions and N-nucleotide insertions were reportedly seen in common variable immunodeficiency TCR beta sequences.

These receptors' targets are unknown. The assay was immunoSEQ multiplex PCR, and TCRdb's table has in-frame clones only and misses some. This repertoire holds under 40,000 clones, and none appear only once. The sequenced sample consisted of peripheral blood mononuclear cells. The receptor set was obtained from a human donor with common variable immunodeficiency.

This clone was seen more than once but under ten times. The read halts 3 residues ahead of the CDR3 end, with the missing end drawn from the germline J gene. V usage is TRBV7-2 and J usage is TRBJ2-7; no clear D gene. V gave up 5 bases and J gave up 6 bases, with 14 bases separating them. Germline V lookup: CDR1 SGHTA, CDR2 FQGNSA. The CDR3 is 13 residues long. This chain's CDR3 is CASSLTRNGEQYF. Partial CDR3 DNA: TGTGCCAGCAGCCTGACAAGAAATGGCGAG.

Points on this clone: The read ends 3 residues shy of where the CDR3 ends; the end is completed using the germline J gene. The chain employs TRBV7-9 and TRBJ1-1; 9 bases line up with TRBD1. There are 13 residues in the CDR3. The trim removed 6 bases at V and 3 bases at J, leaving 2 bases unmatched. The germline gives CDR1 SEHNR, CDR2 FQNEAQ (reference sequence). The covered CDR3 bases are TGTGCCAGCAGTACAGGGGGCGACACTGAA. Protein sequence: CASSTGGDTE. The entire CDR3 protein reads CASSTGGDTEAFF.